The 6 T cell receptor beta chains in this list originate from one sample, sequenced in a study of cytomegalovirus exposure and HLA in healthy donors. A multiplex PCR was run with 60 Vbeta primers and 13 Jbeta primers. Produced via immunoSEQ multiplex PCR; TCRdb's table is partial and in-frame only. The table lists 150,000 to 200,000 clones, 68% of them singletons, with around 3% in the top ten. The specimen sequenced was PBMCs. The receptors shown here come from a woman between 40 and 50 years old in good health and CMV-seropositive.

The V gene is TRBV4-3, the J gene TRBJ1-2, with 10 positions matching TRBD1. The CDR3 is made up of 17 amino acids. The germline V gene has CDR1 LGHNA and CDR2 YSLEER. The ends lost 2 bases at V and 7 bases at J; junction bases unmatched: 13. The CDR3 coding sequence is TGCGCCAGCAGCCAACCAGTCTCGAGACAGGGGGCTAGTGGCTACACCTTC. Protein: CASSQPVSRQGASGYTF.

This sequence joins TRBV6-6 and TRBJ2-5; maybe TRBD2 (6 bases). The CDR3 contains 15 residues. Germline assignment: CDR1 MNHNY and CDR2 SVGAGI (reference sequence). V dropped 7 bases and J dropped 5 bases, with 20 bases sitting between them. The chain's CDR3 is CASTLMGGIGETQYF. Here the CDR3 DNA reads TGTGCCAGCACCCTCATGGGGGGAATTGGCGAGACCCAGTACTTC.

CDR3 protein: CASSSDYLYEQYF. The CDR3, as DNA: TGCGCCAGCAGCTCGGACTACCTCTACGAGCAGTACTTC. The chain joins TRBV5-1 to TRBJ2-7, with D perhaps TRBD2 (6 bases). Trimming stripped 3 bases from V and 3 bases from J, with 10 bases between. The V gene's germline CDR1 is SGHRS and CDR2 YFSETQ. The CDR3 runs to 13 residues.

The CDR3 DNA follows: TGTGCCAGCAACTGGACAGGGTTCTCGTACAATGAGCAGTTCTTC. Translation gives CASNWTGFSYNEQFF. The rearrangement joins TRBV6-4 to TRBJ2-1; 8 bases match TRBD1. The germline V gene encodes CDR1 MRHNA and CDR2 SNTAGT. The CDR3 contains 15 residues. V was pared by 7 bases and J by 4 bases, with 9 bases of the junction left unmatched.

This chain links TRBV7-2 with TRBJ1-2; D gene unclear. This CDR3 region has 15 residues. The germline CDR1 and CDR2 sequences are SGHTA and FQGNSA. V shed 1 base and J shed 1 base, with 10 bases lying between them. This CDR3 is CASSLGWYSNYGYTF. CDR3 nucleotide sequence: TGTGCCAGCAGCTTAGGGTGGTACAGTAACTATGGCTACACCTTC.

The gene calls are TRBV7-2 and TRBJ1-2, with 8 bases lining up with TRBD1. V lost 2 bases to trimming and J lost 3 bases; unmatched junction nucleotides: 2. This CDR3 is 14 amino acids long. Germline V gives CDR1 SGHTA, CDR2 FQGNSA. CDR3 residues: CASSLQGAYYGYTF. CDR3 bases: TGTGCCAGCAGCTTACAGGGGGCGTACTATGGCTACACCTTC.